One sample yielded the 16 T cell receptor beta chains listed below, sequenced in a study of technical replicates of blood from several donors. Measured with immunoSEQ multiplex PCR; TCRdb has only the in-frame clones, and not every one. The sample shows roughly 69,000 clones, under 98% of them seen only once. Sequencing was performed on T cells isolated from PBMCs. These receptors all come from a human donor in good health.

This chain links TRBV10-3 with TRBJ1-1; D perhaps matches TRBD1 (5 bases). Germline V lookup: CDR1 ENHRY, CDR2 SYGVKD. The germline V and J ends were trimmed by 6 bases and 0 bases, with 14 bases remaining between them. The CDR3 loop spans 15 amino acids. The CDR3 protein is CAISPGLLLNTEAFF. CDR3 sequence (DNA): TGTGCCATCAGCCCGGGACTCCTATTGAACACTGAAGCTTTCTTT.

The chain has TRBV2 and TRBJ1-2, with 7 bases fitting TRBD1. This CDR3 spans 11 amino acids. Trimming took 7 bases from V and 8 from J; bases not matched to a gene: 4. In germline, CDR1 is SNHLY, CDR2 FYNNEI. CDR3 nucleotides: TGTGCCAGCAACGAGGGACAGGGCTACACCTTC. Its translation: CASNEGQGYTF.

The chain combines TRBV19 with TRBJ1-5; D possibly corresponds to TRBD1 (5 bases). The CDR3 is 14 amino acids. The germline CDR1 and CDR2 sequences are LNHDA and SQIVND (reference sequence). Trimming cost V 10 bases and J 2 bases, with 15 bases left between them. The CDR3 DNA sequence: TGTGCCACTAAGGAGGGGTTTGGCAATCAGCCCCAGCATTTT. As protein: CATKEGFGNQPQHF.

The V and J genes are TRBV4-2 and TRBJ2-1, with 11 bases aligning to TRBD1. The V and J ends lost 1 base and 5 bases, in that order; junction bases with no gene match: 7. The germline gives CDR1 LGHNA, CDR2 YNFKEQ. This CDR3 spans 17 amino acids. The CDR3 protein is CASSQGWPGQGDNEQFF. The CDR3 nucleotides read TGTGCCAGCAGCCAAGGTTGGCCGGGACAGGGGGACAATGAGCAGTTCTTC.

The V and J genes are TRBV5-1 and TRBJ2-5; tentative D call: TRBD2 (7 bases). Germline values: CDR1 SGHRS, CDR2 YFSETQ. Trimming cost V 0 bases and J 5 bases, with 14 bases left between them. The CDR3 loop spans 15 amino acids. DNA of the CDR3: TGCGCCAGCAGCTTGGAGGGGGGGATAGGGGAGACCCAGTACTTC. Protein sequence: CASSLEGGIGETQYF. The whole variable domain, remainder taken from reference TRBV5-1 and TRBJ2-5, is KAGVTQTPRYLIKTRGQQVTLSCSPISGHRSVSWYQQTPGQGLQFLFEYFSETQRNKGNFPGRFSGRQFSNSRSEMNVSTLELGDSALYLCASSLEGGIGETQYFGPGTRLLVL.

V usage is TRBV6-5 and J usage is TRBJ2-7; 9 bases match TRBD2. J gave up 5 bases and V 6 bases, and 5 bases lay outside the gene matches. Germline loops: CDR1 MNHEY, CDR2 SVGAGI. CDR3 length: 13 amino acids. The CDR3 region has the DNA TGTGCCAGCAGGAGGACTAGCGCTCACGAGCAGTACTTC. Translating it yields CASRRTSAHEQYF.

This chain links TRBV19 with TRBJ1-1, with 9 nucleotides matching TRBD1. After removal of 7 bases from V and 10 bases from J, the junction contained 13 bases not matched to a gene. Germline lookup yields CDR1 LNHDA and CDR2 SQIVND (reference sequence). CDR3 length equals 14 residues. The CDR3 sequence is CASTEGTGRGTAFF. The DNA of the CDR3 is TGTGCCAGTACCGAAGGGACAGGGAGGGGAACAGCTTTCTTT. The variable domain in full, completed from reference TRBV19 and TRBJ1-1, reads DGGITQSPKYLFRKEGQNVTLSCEQNLNHDAMYWYRQDPGQGLRLIYYSQIVNDFQKGDIAEGYSVSREKKESFPLTVTSAQKNPTAFYLCASTEGTGRGTAFFGQGTRLTVV.

This clone was recorded only once. The genes are TRBV29-1 and TRBJ1-2, with no clear D. V lost 5 bases, J lost 4 bases, and 11 bases lay in between. CDR1 is SQVTM, CDR2 ANQGSEA, per germline. The length of the CDR3 is 12 residues. The CDR3: CSVWRAGYGYTF. The CDR3 bases are TGCAGCGTTTGGAGGGCCGGCTATGGCTACACCTTC.

The CDR3 loop is CASSLGTSGGVSAFF. The CDR3 bases are TGTGCCAGCAGCTTGGGAACTTCAGGGGGCGTTTCAGCTTTCTTT. This sequence joins TRBV5-6 and TRBJ1-1; 8 nucleotides agree with TRBD1. CDR1 and CDR2 from the germline V gene are SGHDT and YYEEEE. This CDR3 region has 15 residues. The V gene end was trimmed by 0 bases and the J gene end by 10 bases; junction bases not matched to a gene: 11.

Only a few counts were recorded for this clone. The CDR3 reads CAIRGTSGTDTQYF. The CDR3 nucleotides read TGTGCCATCAGGGGGACTAGCGGCACAGATACGCAGTATTTT. The genes are TRBV10-3 and TRBJ2-3; TRBD2 agrees at 10 bases. V trimming: 6 bases; J trimming: 1 base; junction bases outside the gene matches: 1. CDR3 size: 14 residues. Germline CDR1 and CDR2: ENHRY and SYGVKD.

This sequence joins TRBV2 and TRBJ2-7; possible D gene TRBD2, 6 bases. Trimming took off 6 bases at V and 2 bases at J, with 11 bases between the two ends. The CDR3 has 13 residues. The germline V gene encodes CDR1 SNHLY and CDR2 FYNNEI. CDR3 nucleotide sequence: TGTGCCAGCAGGGGAGGTTCGGCCTACGAGCAGTACTTC. Protein sequence: CASRGGSAYEQYF.

This clone has more than one count but fewer than ten. The rearrangement joins TRBV5-1 to TRBJ2-1; 13 bases are shared with TRBD2. CDR3 size: 15 residues. Losses at the gene ends were 3 bases for V and 8 bases for J; bases not matched to a gene: 5. CDR1 is SGHRS and CDR2 is YFSETQ in the germline V gene. CDR3 nucleotides: TGCGCCAGCAGCTGGGGGACTAGCGGGACCTATGAGCAGTTCTTC. This codes for CASSWGTSGTYEQFF.

The rearrangement joins TRBV25-1 to TRBJ2-7, with TRBD1 matching 7 bases. Germline CDR1 and CDR2: MGHDK and SYGVNS. Germline trimming cut 5 bases from V and 5 bases from J; bases unmatched to any gene: 6. The CDR3 is 13 residues long. This CDR3 reads CASSQTGLNEQYF. The DNA of the CDR3 is TGTGCCAGCAGTCAGACAGGGTTGAACGAGCAGTACTTC.

The V and J genes are TRBV7-9 and TRBJ2-7; D call uncertain. Germline V gives CDR1 SEHNR, CDR2 FQNEAQ (reference sequence). Trimming pared 5 bases from V and 4 bases from J, leaving 6 bases between. The CDR3 is 11 residues long. The CDR3 DNA reads as TGTGCCAGCAGCCGTACTTACGAGCAGTACTTC. This codes for CASSRTYEQYF.

The count of this clone is one. The gene calls are TRBV30 and TRBJ2-7, with TRBD2 matching 9 bases. Losses at the gene ends were 2 bases for V and 2 bases for J; bases not matched to a gene: 4. CDR1 and CDR2 (germline): GTSNPN, SVGIG (reference sequence). There are 14 residues in the CDR3. CDR3 sequence (DNA): TGTGCCTGGAGTCCCGGCGGGAGGGCCTACGAGCAGTACTTC. This encodes CAWSPGGRAYEQYF.

The rearrangement links TRBV28 to TRBJ2-7; unclear D gene. CDR3 size: 13 residues. The V end was cut by 7 bases, the J end by 0 bases, with 10 bases between. CDR1 MDHEN and CDR2 SYDVKM come from the germline V gene. CDR3 residues: CASKADNSYEQYF. The CDR3 region has the DNA TGTGCCAGCAAGGCCGACAACTCCTACGAGCAGTACTTC.